This T cell receptor beta chain emerged from a study of spatial heterogeneity in lung cancer. Whole-study context: Among detected sequences, beta-chain ones consistently exceeded alpha-chain ones in number. Raw reads showed each unique TCR and UMI combination turning up more than ten times on average.

Trimming removed 1 base from V and 1 base from J, with 11 bases in between. The germline V gene has CDR1 LGHNA and CDR2 YNFKEQ. There are 16 residues in the CDR3. Time point noted: sample taken at primary tumor resection. The study sequenced unsorted whole RNA from tumor, nontumor lung or frozen PBMC. This clonotype was counted ten times or more. TCR cDNA molecules each had a unique molecular identifier. Each CDR3 protein gets one entry after TCRdb re-called the 5' RACE reads with MiXCR. The sample records 22,000 or so distinct CDR3 sequences, under 5.5% being singletons. This receptor was taken from a male donor with early-stage non-small cell lung cancer. The chain links TRBV4-2 to TRBJ2-1; D may be TRBD1 or TRBD2 (5 bases each). The sequenced sample was PBMCs, obtained at surgery. Here the CDR3 reads CASSQVARGSYNEQFF. The CDR3, as DNA: TGTGCCAGCAGCCAAGTTGCGAGGGGTTCCTACAATGAGCAGTTCTTC.